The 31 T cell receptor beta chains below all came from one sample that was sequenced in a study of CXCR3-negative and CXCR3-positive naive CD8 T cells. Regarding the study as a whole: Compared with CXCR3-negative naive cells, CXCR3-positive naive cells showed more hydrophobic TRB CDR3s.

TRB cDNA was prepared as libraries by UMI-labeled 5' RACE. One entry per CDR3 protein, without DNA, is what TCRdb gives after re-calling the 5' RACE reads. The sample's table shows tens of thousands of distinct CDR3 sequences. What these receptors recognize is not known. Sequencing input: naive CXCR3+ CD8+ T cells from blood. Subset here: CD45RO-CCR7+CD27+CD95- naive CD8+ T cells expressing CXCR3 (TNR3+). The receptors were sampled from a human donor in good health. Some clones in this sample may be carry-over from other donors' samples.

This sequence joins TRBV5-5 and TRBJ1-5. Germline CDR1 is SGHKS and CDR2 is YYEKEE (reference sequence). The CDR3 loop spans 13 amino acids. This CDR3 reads CASSFKINQPQHF.

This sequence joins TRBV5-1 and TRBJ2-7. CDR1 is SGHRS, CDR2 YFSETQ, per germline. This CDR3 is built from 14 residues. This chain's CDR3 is CASSFPTTSYEQYF.

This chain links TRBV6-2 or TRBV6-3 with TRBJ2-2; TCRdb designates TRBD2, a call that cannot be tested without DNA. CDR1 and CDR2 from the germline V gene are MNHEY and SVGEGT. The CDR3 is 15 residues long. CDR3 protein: CASSYVGSEDGELFF.

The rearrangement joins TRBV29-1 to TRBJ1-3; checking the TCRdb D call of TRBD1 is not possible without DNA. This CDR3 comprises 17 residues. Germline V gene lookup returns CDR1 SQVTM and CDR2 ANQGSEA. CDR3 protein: CSVELPRQGLGGNTIYF.

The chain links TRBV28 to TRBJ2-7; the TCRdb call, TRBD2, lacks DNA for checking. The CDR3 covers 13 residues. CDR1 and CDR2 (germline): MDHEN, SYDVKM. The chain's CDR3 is CASREASLGEQYF.

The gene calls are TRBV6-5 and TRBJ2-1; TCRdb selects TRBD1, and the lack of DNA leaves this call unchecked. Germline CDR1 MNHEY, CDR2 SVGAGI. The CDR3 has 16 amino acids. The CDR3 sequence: CASRFKGWLSSNEQFF.

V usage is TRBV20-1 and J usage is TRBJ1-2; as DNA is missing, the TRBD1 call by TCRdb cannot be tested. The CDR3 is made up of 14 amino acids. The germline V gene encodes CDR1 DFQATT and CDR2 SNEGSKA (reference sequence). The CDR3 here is CSAAKGDREGGYTF.

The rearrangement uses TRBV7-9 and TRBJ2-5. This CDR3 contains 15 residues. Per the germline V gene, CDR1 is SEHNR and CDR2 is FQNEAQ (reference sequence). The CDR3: CASSLNLDSQETQYF.

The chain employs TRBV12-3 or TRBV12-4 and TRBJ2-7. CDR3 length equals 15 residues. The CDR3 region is CASSLAGASSYEQYF.

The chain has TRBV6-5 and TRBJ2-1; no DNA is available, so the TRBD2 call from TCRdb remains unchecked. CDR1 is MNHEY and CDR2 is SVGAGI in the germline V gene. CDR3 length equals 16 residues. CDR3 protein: CASSLGGEGPYNEQFF.

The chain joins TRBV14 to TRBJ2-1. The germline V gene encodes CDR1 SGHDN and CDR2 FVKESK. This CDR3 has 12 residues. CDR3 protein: CASSQYPNEQFF.

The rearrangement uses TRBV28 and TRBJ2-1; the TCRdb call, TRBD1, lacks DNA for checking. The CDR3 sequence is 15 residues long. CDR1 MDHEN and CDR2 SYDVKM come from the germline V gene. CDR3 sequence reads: CASNLTPQGNNEQFF.

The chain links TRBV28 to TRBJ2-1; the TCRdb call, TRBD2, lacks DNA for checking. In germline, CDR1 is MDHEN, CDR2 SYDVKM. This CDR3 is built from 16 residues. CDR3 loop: CASSLVLGEGRNEQFF.

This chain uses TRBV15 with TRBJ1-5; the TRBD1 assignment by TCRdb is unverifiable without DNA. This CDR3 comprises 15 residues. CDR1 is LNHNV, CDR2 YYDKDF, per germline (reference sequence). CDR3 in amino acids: CATSSGTGSNQPQHF.

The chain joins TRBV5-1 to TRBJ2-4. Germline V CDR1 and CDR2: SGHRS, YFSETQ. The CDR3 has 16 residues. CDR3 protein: CASSLALGLAKNIQYF.

CDR3 in amino acids: CASSLMGSRGEQYF. V usage is TRBV7-9 and J usage is TRBJ2-7; with no DNA, the TCRdb D assignment of TRBD1 cannot be verified. Germline-derived CDR1 and CDR2 are SEHNR and FQNEAQ (reference sequence). This CDR3 is 14 amino acids long.

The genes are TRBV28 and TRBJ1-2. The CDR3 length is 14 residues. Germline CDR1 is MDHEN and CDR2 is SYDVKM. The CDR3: CASSFGGPSYGYTF.

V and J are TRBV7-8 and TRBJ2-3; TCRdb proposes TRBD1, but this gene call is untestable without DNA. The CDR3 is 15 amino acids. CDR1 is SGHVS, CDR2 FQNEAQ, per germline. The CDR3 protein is CASSVTGAGTDTQYF. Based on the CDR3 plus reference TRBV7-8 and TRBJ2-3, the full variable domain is GAGVSQSPRYKVAKRGQDVALRCDPISGHVSLFWYQQALGQGPEFLTYFQNEAQLDKSGLPSDRFFAERPEGSVSTLKIQRTQQEDSAVYLCASSVTGAGTDTQYFGPGTRLTVL.

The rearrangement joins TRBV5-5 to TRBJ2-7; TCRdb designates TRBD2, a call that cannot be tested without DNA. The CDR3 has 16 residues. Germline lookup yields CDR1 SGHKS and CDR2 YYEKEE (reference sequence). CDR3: CASTLGAGGPIDEQYF.

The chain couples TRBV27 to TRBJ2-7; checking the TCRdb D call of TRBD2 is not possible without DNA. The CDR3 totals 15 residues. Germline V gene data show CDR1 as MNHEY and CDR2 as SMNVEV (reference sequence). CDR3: CASSPSGRGTYEQYF.

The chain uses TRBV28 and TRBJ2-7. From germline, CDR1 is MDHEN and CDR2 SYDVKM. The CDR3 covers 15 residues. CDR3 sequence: CASSFAGSSSYEQYF.

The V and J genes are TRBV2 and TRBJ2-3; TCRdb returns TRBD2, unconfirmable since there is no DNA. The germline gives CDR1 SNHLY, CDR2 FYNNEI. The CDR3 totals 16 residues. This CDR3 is CASSEQTSGVTDTQYF.

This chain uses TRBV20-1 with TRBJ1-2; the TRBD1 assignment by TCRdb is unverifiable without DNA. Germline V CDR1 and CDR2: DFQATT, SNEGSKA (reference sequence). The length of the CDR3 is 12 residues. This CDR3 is CSARQGDYGYTF.

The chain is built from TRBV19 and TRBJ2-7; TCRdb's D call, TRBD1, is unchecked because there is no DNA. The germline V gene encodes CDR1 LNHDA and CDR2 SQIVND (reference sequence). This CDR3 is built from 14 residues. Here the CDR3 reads CASSMGGSLDEQYF.

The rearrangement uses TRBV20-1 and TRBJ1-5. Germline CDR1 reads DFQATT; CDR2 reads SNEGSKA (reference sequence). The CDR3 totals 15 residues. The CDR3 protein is CSAGPQRYSNQPQHF.

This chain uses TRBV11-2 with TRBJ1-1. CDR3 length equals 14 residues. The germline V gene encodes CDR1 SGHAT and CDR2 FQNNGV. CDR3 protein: CASSPRRMYTEAFF.

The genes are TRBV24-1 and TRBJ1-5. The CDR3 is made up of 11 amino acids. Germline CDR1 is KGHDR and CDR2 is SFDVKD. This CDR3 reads CATGRDQPQHF.

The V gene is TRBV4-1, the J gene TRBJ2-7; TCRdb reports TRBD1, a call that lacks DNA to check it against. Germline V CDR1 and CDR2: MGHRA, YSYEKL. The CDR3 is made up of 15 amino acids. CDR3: CASSQFRDREGEQYF.

CDR3 amino acids: CASSFTADYSYEQCF. The genes are TRBV5-1 and TRBJ2-7; TCRdb's D call of TRBD2 is untestable without DNA. Looked up from germline, CDR1 is SGHRS and CDR2 is YFSETQ. The CDR3 has 15 residues.

The CDR3 here is CASSPDSNSNQPQHF. The chain joins TRBV7-2 to TRBJ1-5; TCRdb returns TRBD1, unconfirmable since there is no DNA. The CDR3 covers 15 residues. Germline loops: CDR1 SGHTA, CDR2 FQGNSA.

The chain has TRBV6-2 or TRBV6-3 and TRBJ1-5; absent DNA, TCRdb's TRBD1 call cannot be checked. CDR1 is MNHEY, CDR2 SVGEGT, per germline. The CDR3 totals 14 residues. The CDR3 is CASSRGGANQPQHF.